The clone carrying this TCR beta chain was seen ten or more times. Antigen unknown. The V gene's germline CDR1 is SNHLY and CDR2 FYNNEI. With 7 bases clipped from V and 4 bases from J, the junction kept 11 bases outside the gene matches. This CDR3 has 15 residues. This entry comes from a study of CD8+CD57+ T cells in acquired aplastic anemia. Study information: DNA recovered from sorted CD4+ and CD8+ cells had a mean of 3.2 ug. Findings and limits, study-wide: Twenty-nine CD8+ CDR3 sequences were shared between patients and controls. Researchers reported that CD8+ Simpson's diversity was not significantly different in patients versus controls.

CDR3 and TCR beta VDJ profiling relied on genomic DNA as the template. TCRdb reprocessed the reads with MiXCR, giving one entry per CDR3 protein. The sample includes about 190,000 distinct CDR3 sequences, less than 65% of them seen just once. The TCR comes from a human donor with severe aplastic anemia or a healthy control (not recorded which). The sequenced sample consisted of sorted CD4+, CD8+, or CD8+CD57+ T cells (not recorded which) from PBMCs. This chain links TRBV2 with TRBJ1-2; 8 nucleotides line up with TRBD1. The CDR3 DNA reads TGTGCCAGCATTAAAACGGGACAGGATCGCTATGGCTACACCTTC. Protein product: CASIKTGQDRYGYTF.